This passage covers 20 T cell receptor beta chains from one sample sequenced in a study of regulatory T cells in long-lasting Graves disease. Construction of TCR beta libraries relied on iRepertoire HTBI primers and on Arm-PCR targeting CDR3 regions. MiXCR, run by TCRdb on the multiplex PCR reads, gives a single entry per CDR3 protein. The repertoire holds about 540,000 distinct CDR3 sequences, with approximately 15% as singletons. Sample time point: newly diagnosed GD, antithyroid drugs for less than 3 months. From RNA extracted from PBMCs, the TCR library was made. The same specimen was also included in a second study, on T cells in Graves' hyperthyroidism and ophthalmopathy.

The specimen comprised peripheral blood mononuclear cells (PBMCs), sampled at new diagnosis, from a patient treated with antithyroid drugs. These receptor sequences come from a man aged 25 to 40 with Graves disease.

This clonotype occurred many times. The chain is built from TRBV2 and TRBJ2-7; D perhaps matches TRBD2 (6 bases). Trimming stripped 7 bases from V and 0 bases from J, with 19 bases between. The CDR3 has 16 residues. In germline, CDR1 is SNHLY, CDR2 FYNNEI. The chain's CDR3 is CASTRKESGPSYEQYF. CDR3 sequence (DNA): TGTGCCAGCACCCGCAAGGAAAGCGGGCCCTCCTACGAGCAGTACTTC.

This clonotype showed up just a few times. In DNA form, the CDR3 reads TGCAGCGTTGAAACCGGGACTAGCACAGATACGCAGTATTTT. It codes for CSVETGTSTDTQYF. The V and J genes are TRBV29-1 and TRBJ2-3; possibly TRBD2 for D (6 bases). Looked up from germline, CDR1 is SQVTM and CDR2 is ANQGSEA. This CDR3 has 14 residues. V dropped 2 bases and J dropped 0 bases, with 9 bases sitting between them.

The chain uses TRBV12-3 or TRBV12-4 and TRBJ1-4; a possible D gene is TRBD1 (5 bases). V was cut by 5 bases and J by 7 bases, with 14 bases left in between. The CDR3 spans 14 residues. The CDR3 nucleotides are TGTGCCAGCAGTAAGACAGAGCAAGGTGAAAAACTGTTTTTT. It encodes CASSKTEQGEKLFF.

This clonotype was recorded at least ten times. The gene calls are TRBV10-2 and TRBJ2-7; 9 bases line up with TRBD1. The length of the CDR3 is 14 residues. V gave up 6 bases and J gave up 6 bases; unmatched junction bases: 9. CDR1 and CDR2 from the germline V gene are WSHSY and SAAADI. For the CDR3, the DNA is TGCGCCAGCAGGCCGGGACAGGGATTCGCCGAGCAGTACTTC. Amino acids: CASRPGQGFAEQYF.

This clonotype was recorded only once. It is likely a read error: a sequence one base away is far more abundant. The CDR3, as DNA: TGTGCCAGCAGTTCCTCCACAGGGCCTTCGGGGGAGACCCAGTTCTTC. Protein product: CASSSSTGPSGETQFF. The chain employs TRBV12-3 or TRBV12-4 and TRBJ2-1, with D tentatively TRBD1 or TRBD2 (6 bases each). V lost 4 bases and J lost 13, with 26 bases in between. This CDR3 is 16 amino acids long.

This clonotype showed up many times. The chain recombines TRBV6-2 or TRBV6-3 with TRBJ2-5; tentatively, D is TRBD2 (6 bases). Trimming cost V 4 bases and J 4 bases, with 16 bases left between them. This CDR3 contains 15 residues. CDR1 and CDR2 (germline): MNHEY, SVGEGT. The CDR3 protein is CASSSTTRGGETQYF. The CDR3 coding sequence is TGTGCCAGCAGTTCCACAACTAGGGGAGGAGAGACCCAGTACTTC.

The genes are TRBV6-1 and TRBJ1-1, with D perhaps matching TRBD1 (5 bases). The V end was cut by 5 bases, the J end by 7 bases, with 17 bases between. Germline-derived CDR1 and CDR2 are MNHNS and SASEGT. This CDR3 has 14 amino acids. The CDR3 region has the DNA TGTGCCAGCAGTCCCCGGACGGGGGTCCTTGAAGCTTTCTTT. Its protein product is CASSPRTGVLEAFF.

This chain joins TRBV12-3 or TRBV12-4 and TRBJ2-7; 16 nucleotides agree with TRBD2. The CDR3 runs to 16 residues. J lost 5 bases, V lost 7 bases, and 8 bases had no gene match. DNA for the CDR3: TGTGCCAGCACTTTGGGACTAGCGGGAGGGGGAGACGAGCAGTACTTC. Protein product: CASTLGLAGGGDEQYF.

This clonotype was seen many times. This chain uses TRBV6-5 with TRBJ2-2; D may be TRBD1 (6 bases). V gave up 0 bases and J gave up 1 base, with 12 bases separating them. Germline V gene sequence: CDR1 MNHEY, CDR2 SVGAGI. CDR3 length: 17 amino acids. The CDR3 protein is CASSYSRDNLNTGELFF. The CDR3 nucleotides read TGTGCCAGCAGTTACTCCCGGGACAACCTGAACACCGGGGAGCTGTTTTTT.

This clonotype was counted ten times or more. The CDR3 sequence: CASSRRDPGSPLHF. The CDR3 DNA reads TGTGCCAGCAGTCGCCGGGACCCAGGCTCACCCCTCCACTTT. The V gene is TRBV27, the J gene TRBJ1-6, with a weak D call TRBD1 (5 bases). Germline V CDR1 and CDR2: MNHEY, SMNVEV (reference sequence). The CDR3 sequence is 14 residues long. Trimming took 5 bases from V and 10 from J, leaving 15 bases between them.

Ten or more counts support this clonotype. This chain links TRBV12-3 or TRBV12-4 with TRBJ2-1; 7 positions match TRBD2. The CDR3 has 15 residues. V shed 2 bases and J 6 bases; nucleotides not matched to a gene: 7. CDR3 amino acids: CASSLSSGPPNEQFF. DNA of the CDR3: TGTGCCAGCAGTTTATCTAGCGGACCGCCCAATGAGCAGTTCTTC.

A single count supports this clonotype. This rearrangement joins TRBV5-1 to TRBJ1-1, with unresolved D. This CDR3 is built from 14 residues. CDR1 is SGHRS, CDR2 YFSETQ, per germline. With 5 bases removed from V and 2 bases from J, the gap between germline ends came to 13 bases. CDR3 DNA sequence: TGCGCCAGCAGAGCAGAACAAGGAAACACTGAAGCTTTCTTT. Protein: CASRAEQGNTEAFF.

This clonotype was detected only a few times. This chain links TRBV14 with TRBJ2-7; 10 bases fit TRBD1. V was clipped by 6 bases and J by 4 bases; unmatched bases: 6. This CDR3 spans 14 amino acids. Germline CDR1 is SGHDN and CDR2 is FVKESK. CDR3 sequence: CASSRQGARYEQYF. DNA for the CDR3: TGTGCCAGCAGTCGACAGGGGGCCAGGTACGAGCAGTACTTC.

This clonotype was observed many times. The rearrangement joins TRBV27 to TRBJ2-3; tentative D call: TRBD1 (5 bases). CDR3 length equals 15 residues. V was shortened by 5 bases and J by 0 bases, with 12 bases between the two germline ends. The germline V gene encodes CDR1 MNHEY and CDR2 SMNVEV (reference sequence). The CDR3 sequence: CASSATVGSTDTQYF. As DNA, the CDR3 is TGTGCCAGCAGTGCGACAGTGGGAAGCACAGATACGCAGTATTTT.

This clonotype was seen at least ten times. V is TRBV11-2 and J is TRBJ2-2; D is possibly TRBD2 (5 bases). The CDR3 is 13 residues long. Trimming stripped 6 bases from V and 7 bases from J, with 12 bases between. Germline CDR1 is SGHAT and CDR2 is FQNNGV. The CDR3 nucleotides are TGTGCCAGCAGGCCTAGCTCGGTCGGGGAGCTGTTTTTT. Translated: CASRPSSVGELFF.

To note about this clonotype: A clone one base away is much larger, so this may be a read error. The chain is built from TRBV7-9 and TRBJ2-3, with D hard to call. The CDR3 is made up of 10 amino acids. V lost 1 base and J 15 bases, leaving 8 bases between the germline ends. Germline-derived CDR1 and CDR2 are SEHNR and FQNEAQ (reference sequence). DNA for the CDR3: TGTGCCAGCAGCTTAGTGGGGTCATATTTT. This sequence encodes CASSLVGSYF.

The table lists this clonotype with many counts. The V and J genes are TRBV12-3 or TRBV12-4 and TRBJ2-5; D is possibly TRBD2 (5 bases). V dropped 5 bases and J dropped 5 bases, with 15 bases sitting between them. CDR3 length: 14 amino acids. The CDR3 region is CASSRFRRGETQYF. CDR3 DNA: TGTGCCAGCAGTCGCTTTCGGCGCGGGGAGACCCAGTACTTC.

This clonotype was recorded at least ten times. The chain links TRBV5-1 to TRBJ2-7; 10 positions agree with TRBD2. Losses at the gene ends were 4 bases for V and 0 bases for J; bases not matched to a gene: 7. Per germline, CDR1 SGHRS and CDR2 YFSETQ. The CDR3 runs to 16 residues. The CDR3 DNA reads TGCGCCAGCAGCGGGCTAGCGGGAGTGGGCTCCTACGAGCAGTACTTC. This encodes CASSGLAGVGSYEQYF.

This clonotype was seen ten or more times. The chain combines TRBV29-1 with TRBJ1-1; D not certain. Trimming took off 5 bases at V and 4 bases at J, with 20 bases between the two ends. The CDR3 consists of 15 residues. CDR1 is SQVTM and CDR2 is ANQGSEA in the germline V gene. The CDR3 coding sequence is TGCAGCGTTCACTCTATGGGAGGAGGAGGCACTGAAGCTTTCTTT. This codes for CSVHSMGGGGTEAFF.

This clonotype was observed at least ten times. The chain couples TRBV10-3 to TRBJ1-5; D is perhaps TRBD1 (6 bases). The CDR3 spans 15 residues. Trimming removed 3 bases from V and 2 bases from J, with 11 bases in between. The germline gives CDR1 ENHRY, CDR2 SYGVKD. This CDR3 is CAISDTGSRNQPQHF. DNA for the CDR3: TGTGCCATCAGTGATACAGGGAGCCGCAATCAGCCCCAGCATTTT.